The source of this TCR beta chain is a study of response to subunit inactivated influenza vaccine (dated by TCRdb to 2017 to 2018). Background for the entire study: Deep quantitative profiling of the T cell receptor repertoire was used in the study to follow responses to a trivalent subunit inactivated influenza vaccine.

Germline trimming amounts to 6 bases on V and 1 base on J, with 4 as the count of junction bases outside the gene matches. The CDR3 holds 15 amino acids from the cysteine to the phenylalanine. Of all the DNA, just the CDR3 is kept, 45 bases in frame from base 1. The library relied on RT-PCR. Reads for this sample came from an Illumina HiSeq 2500. The public reads were quality trimmed at Q25 with fastp and then assembled into clones with MiXCR by TCRdb, keeping productive beta chains. Rows are unified per CDR3 protein, each entry keeping the most common DNA and genes. Recorded for this sample are about 540,000 distinct CDR3 sequences; under 30% of them occurred a single time. The top ten hold 2.8% of the sample. General conclusions and limits of the study: The authors suggested that each seasonal influenza vaccination may recruit only a limited number of new T cells.

A few counts support this clonotype. Its antigen remains unidentified. No much larger clone exists at a distance of one base, and base qualities are not known. This sample also belongs to another study, concerning T cells expressing NK-cell markers. The second study also describes: TCR beta cDNA libraries were prepared using 5'RACE template switching, which introduced a universal primer site and unique molecular identifiers. About eight donors provided sorted CD3+CD56+NKG2C+, CD3+CD56+NKG2C- and CD3+CD56-NKG2C+ T-cell subsets, whose TCR beta-chain repertoires were profiled. Among the eight sequenced donors, seven were HCMV-seropositive and one was HCMV-seronegative. To restrict sorting to alphabetaTCR-expressing T cells, an anti-gammadeltaTCR antibody was added in several experiments. In about six donors, the dominant CD3+CD56+NKG2C+ clonotypes were found to rank among the top 10 CD8+ clonotypes and to make up about 1.0-8% of CD8+ T cells. Those dominant clonotypes were again the most abundant among CD3+CD56-NKG2C+ cells in several donors, at about 25-65%. It remained unclear whether the expanded NKG2C-expressing T cell clones were specific for HCMV antigens. The eight sequenced donors were randomly selected healthy volunteers, three men and five women. A commercial ELISA kit detecting HCMV-specific IgG in serum was used to determine HCMV serostatus. Peripheral blood mononuclear cells were isolated from blood by Ficoll density gradient centrifugation. Using Miltenyi isolation kits, CD4+ and CD8+ T cells were isolated from PBMC through magnetic immunoseparation. cDNA synthesis was primed from the TCR beta constant segment and was followed by two successive PCR amplification steps. The libraries were sequenced on Illumina HiSeq 2000/2500, MiSeq or NextSeq, producing 2 x 150 bp reads. MIGEC handled demultiplexing of the reads and grouping by UMI, while MiTCR was used to assemble and quantify clonotypes. Only TCR cDNA sequences supported by at least two reads were kept to exclude erroneous sequences. The tcR package was used for downstream repertoire analysis, with clonotypes matched between fractions based on CDR3 nucleotide sequence plus V segment. VDJmatch was used to annotate antigen specificity against VDJdb, with one amino acid substitution in CDR3 allowed.

Recombination connected TRBV12-3 or TRBV12-4 to TRBJ2-1, and TRBD1 matches 9 of the central bases. The specimen comprised CD4+ T cells sorted from PBMCs, sampled less than 13 days after vaccination. The sequence was obtained from a man in his forties or fifties who received an inactivated influenza vaccine. Donor details come from another sample of the same person, matched by shared clones. Here is the DNA: TGTGCCAGCAGCACACAGGGGGCATCCTACAATGAGCAGTTCTTC. The resulting protein is CASSTQGASYNEQFF.